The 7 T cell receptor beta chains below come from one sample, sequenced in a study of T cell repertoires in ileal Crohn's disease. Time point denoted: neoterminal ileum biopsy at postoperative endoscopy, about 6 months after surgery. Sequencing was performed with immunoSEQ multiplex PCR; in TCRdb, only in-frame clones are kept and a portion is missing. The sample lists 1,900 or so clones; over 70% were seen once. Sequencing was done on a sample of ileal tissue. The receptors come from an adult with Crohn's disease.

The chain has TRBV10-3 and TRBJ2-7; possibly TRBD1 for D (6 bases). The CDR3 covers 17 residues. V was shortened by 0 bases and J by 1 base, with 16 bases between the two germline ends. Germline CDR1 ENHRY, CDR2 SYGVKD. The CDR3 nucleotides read TGTGCCATCAGTGAGTCCGGCCAGGGGTTGAAATCCTACGAGCAGTACTTC. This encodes CAISESGQGLKSYEQYF.

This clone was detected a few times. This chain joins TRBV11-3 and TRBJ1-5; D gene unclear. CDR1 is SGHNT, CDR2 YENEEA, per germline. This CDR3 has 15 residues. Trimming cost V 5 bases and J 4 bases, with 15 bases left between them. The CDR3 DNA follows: TGTGCCAGCAGCCCGCAGGATTTAAGGAATCAGCCCCAGCATTTT. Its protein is CASSPQDLRNQPQHF.

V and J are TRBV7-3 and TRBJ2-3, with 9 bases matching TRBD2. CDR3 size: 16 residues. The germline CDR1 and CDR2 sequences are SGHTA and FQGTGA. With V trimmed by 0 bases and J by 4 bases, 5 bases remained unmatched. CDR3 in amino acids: CASSLTTGGGADTQYF. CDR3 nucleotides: TGTGCCAGCAGCTTAACGACTGGCGGGGGGGCAGATACGCAGTATTTT.

CDR3 DNA sequence: TGCGCCAGCAGCTTGTCCAGGAACACTGAAGCTTTCTTT. Protein sequence: CASSLSRNTEAFF. The V gene is TRBV5-1, the J gene TRBJ1-1; D uncertain. The CDR3 runs 13 residues. The V gene lost 1 base and the J gene lost 1 base, with 5 bases spanning the gap. Looked up from germline, CDR1 is SGHRS and CDR2 is YFSETQ.

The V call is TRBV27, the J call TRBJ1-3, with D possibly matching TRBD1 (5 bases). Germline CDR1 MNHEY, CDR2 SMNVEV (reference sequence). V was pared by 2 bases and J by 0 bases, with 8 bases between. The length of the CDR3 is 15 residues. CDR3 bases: TGTGCCAGCAGTTTAAGGGGAACCTCTGGAAACACCATATATTTT. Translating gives CASSLRGTSGNTIYF.

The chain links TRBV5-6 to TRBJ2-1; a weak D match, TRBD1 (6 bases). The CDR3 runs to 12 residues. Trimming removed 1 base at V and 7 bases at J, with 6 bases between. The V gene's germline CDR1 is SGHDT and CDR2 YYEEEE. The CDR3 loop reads CASSLQGNEQFF. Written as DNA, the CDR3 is TGTGCCAGCAGCTTGCAGGGGAATGAGCAGTTCTTC.

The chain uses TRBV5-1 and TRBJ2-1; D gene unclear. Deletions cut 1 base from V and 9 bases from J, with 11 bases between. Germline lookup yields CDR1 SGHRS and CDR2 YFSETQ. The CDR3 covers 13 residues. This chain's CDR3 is CASSLSDSTEQFF. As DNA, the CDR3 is TGCGCCAGCAGCTTGTCTGATAGCACTGAGCAGTTCTTC.